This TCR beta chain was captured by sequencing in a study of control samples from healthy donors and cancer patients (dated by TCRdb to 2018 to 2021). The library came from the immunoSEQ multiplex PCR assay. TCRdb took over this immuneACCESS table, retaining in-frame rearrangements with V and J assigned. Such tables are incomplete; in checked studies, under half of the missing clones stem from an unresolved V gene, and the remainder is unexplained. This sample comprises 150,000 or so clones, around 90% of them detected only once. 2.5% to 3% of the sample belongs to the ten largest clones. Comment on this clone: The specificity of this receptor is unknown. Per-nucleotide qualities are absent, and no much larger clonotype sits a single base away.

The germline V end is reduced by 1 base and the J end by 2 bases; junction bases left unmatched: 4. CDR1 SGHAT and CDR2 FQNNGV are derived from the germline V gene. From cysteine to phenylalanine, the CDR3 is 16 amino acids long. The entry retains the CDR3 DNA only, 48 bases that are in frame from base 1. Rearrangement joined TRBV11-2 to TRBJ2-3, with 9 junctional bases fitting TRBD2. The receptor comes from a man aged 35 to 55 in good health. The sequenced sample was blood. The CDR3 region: CASSLVASGITDTQYF. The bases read TGTGCCAGCAGCTTAGTGGCTAGCGGGATCACAGATACGCAGTATTTT.